This TCR beta chain is drawn from a study of preoperative IRX-2 immunotherapy in early breast cancer. TCRdb's table, derived via immunoSEQ multiplex PCR, lists solely in-frame clones and lacks some. Among 34,000 or so clones, roughly 80% were seen once, and the ten largest hold 2.5%. The V and J ends lost 2 bases and 7 bases respectively, with 14 bases between them. CDR3 length: 15 amino acids. Germline V gene sequence: CDR1 SGHAT, CDR2 FQDESV (reference sequence). Treatment noted: preoperative locoregional IRX-2 cytokine immunotherapy. This phase Ib study tested locoregional IRX-2 cytokine immunotherapy given before surgery.

This clonotype originated in a human donor with breast cancer. The V call is TRBV11-1, the J call TRBJ1-4; D may be TRBD1 (5 bases). The sequences come from lymph node tissue, collected from a patient treated with IRX-2 immunotherapy. CDR3 in amino acids: CASSLFWGETEKLFF. The CDR3 bases are TGTGCCAGCAGCTTATTTTGGGGGGAGACTGAAAAACTGTTTTTT.